One sample yielded the 31 T cell receptor beta chains listed below, sequenced in a study of shared clonotypes between healthy human individuals. Sequencing was performed with immunoSEQ multiplex PCR; in TCRdb, only in-frame clones are kept and a portion is missing. Found here are some 1,400,000 clones, 96% of them singletons; the top ten hold 1% to 1.5%. The sample comprised naive CD4+ T cells sorted from blood. Subset given: CD45RA+ positively selected. The receptors here all came from a man between 25 and 39 years old in good health.

This clone was recorded only once. The V and J genes are TRBV10-3 and TRBJ2-7; 13 bases are a match to TRBD2. Germline loops: CDR1 ENHRY, CDR2 SYGVKD. V dropped 5 bases and J dropped 3; count of bases not matched to a gene: 10. The CDR3 is 17 amino acids. CDR3 coding DNA: TGTGCCATCAGTCACCAGGGACTAGCGGGACTTAACTACGAGCAGTACTTC. Translation: CAISHQGLAGLNYEQYF.

The chain joins TRBV14 to TRBJ2-3; D not certain. V was clipped by 4 bases and J by 4 bases, with 9 bases between them. CDR1 SGHDN and CDR2 FVKESK come from the germline V gene. The CDR3 spans 13 residues. Here the CDR3 reads CASSPLTADTQYF. The CDR3 coding sequence is TGTGCCAGCAGCCCTCTAACCGCAGATACGCAGTATTTT. The whole variable domain, filled in from reference TRBV14 and TRBJ2-3, reads EAGVTQFPSHSVIEKGQTVTLRCDPISGHDNLYWYRRVMGKEIKFLLHFVKESKQDESGMPNNRFLAERTGGTYSTLKVQPAELEDSGVYFCASSPLTADTQYFGPGTRLTVL.

The chain couples TRBV7-9 to TRBJ2-7; D is uncertain. Germline-derived CDR1 and CDR2 are SEHNR and FQNEAQ (reference sequence). The CDR3 is made up of 14 amino acids. Trimming stripped 5 bases from V and 0 bases from J, with 11 bases between. CDR3 sequence reads: CASSPDWSSYEQYF. CDR3 in DNA: TGTGCCAGCAGCCCTGACTGGAGCTCCTACGAGCAGTACTTC.

This clone came up a few times. This chain links TRBV9 with TRBJ1-2; D might be TRBD1 (6 bases). Looked up from germline, CDR1 is SGDLS and CDR2 is YYNGEE. The CDR3 runs 14 residues. The V gene lost 3 bases and the J gene lost 8 bases, with 17 bases spanning the gap. CDR3 sequence reads: CASSGRDTEGGYTF. The CDR3 DNA is TGTGCCAGCAGCGGCCGGGACACCGAGGGAGGCTACACCTTC.

This chain uses TRBV5-1 with TRBJ2-6; D ambiguous. V was cut by 1 base and J by 0 bases, with 11 bases left in between. The CDR3 is 17 amino acids. Per the germline V gene, CDR1 is SGHRS and CDR2 is YFSETQ. Here the CDR3 reads CASSLSTAISGANVLTF. The CDR3 nucleotides read TGCGCCAGCAGCTTGTCCACAGCCATCTCTGGGGCCAACGTCCTGACTTTC.

The chain carries TRBV5-1 and TRBJ2-3, with 11 bases aligning to TRBD2. The CDR3 runs to 19 residues. The J segment lost 2 bases and the V segment lost 4 bases, leaving 15 bases of the junction unmatched. The germline gives CDR1 SGHRS, CDR2 YFSETQ. The CDR3 reads CASSRGLAGPGSLTDTQYF. CDR3 bases: TGCGCCAGCAGCCGTGGACTAGCGGGCCCAGGGAGCCTCACAGATACGCAGTATTTT. The full variable domain, completed using reference TRBV5-1 and TRBJ2-3, is KAGVTQTPRYLIKTRGQQVTLSCSPISGHRSVSWYQQTPGQGLQFLFEYFSETQRNKGNFPGRFSGRQFSNSRSEMNVSTLELGDSALYLCASSRGLAGPGSLTDTQYFGPGTRLTVL.

This clone was seen a single time. This chain's CDR3 is CASPAGILGGINTIYF. The CDR3 nucleotides read TGTGCCAGCCCCGCCGGGATCTTGGGTGGAATAAACACCATATATTTT. V is TRBV18 and J is TRBJ1-3; no clear D. CDR3 size: 16 residues. Germline V gives CDR1 KGHSH, CDR2 LQKENI. V was cut by 8 bases and J by 6 bases, with 23 bases left in between.

This chain connects TRBV18 to TRBJ1-1, with 9 positions matching TRBD1. Germline lookup yields CDR1 KGHSH and CDR2 LQKENI. The CDR3 totals 16 residues. V was clipped by 5 bases and J by 1 base; unmatched bases: 8. CDR3 protein: CASSFLQGARNTEAFF. In nucleotides, the CDR3 is TGTGCCAGCTCATTTCTACAGGGGGCGAGGAACACTGAAGCTTTCTTT.

A word on this clone: Other nucleotide sequences from this sample produce the same CDR3. The rearrangement links TRBV5-1 to TRBJ2-7; TRBD2 matches 10 bases. CDR1 is SGHRS and CDR2 is YFSETQ in the germline V gene. The J segment lost 5 bases and the V segment lost 0 bases, leaving 2 bases of the junction unmatched. The CDR3 has 14 residues. This chain's CDR3 is CASSLATSGNEQYF. The CDR3, as DNA: TGCGCCAGCAGCTTGGCTACTAGCGGGAACGAGCAGTACTTC.

The chain uses TRBV5-6 and TRBJ2-3; no reliable D call. The CDR3 covers 16 residues. CDR1 is SGHDT and CDR2 is YYEEEE in the germline V gene. The V end lost 1 base, the J end lost 0 bases, and 12 bases lay between the germline ends. The CDR3 DNA reads as TGTGCCAGCAGCTTGCGACTCGCGGCGAGCACAGATACGCAGTATTTT. This sequence encodes CASSLRLAASTDTQYF.

The rearrangement joins TRBV7-9 to TRBJ2-1; D is perhaps TRBD2 (5 bases). The ends were cut back, 2 bases at V and 2 bases at J, with 13 bases in the middle. This CDR3 is 16 amino acids long. Germline V lookup: CDR1 SEHNR, CDR2 FQNEAQ (reference sequence). The CDR3, as DNA: TGTGCCAGCAGCTTATCCTCCAGCGGTACCTACAATGAGCAGTTCTTC. It translates to CASSLSSSGTYNEQFF.

V gene TRBV28 combines with J gene TRBJ1-4, with 8 bases that match TRBD1. V was clipped by 2 bases and J by 2 bases; unmatched bases: 4. Germline V CDR1 and CDR2: MDHEN, SYDVKM. The CDR3 is 16 amino acids. The CDR3 DNA sequence: TGTGCCAGCAGTTTAGGCAGGGGGCTTACTAATGAAAAACTGTTTTTT. Translated, it gives CASSLGRGLTNEKLFF.

This clone was counted only a few times. This chain joins TRBV5-1 and TRBJ1-1; 8 bases match TRBD1. This CDR3 spans 16 amino acids. Per the germline V gene, CDR1 is SGHRS and CDR2 is YFSETQ. Germline trimming cut 4 bases from V and 5 bases from J; bases unmatched to any gene: 13. The DNA for the CDR3 is TGCGCCAGCAGCCATACGTCAGGGGGCGCACGGACTGAAGCTTTCTTT. This gives the protein CASSHTSGGARTEAFF.

There are a few counts of this clone. V and J are TRBV7-9 and TRBJ1-5; 9 nucleotides agree with TRBD1. J gave up 5 bases and V 3 bases, and 5 bases lay outside the gene matches. CDR3 length: 15 residues. Germline-derived CDR1 and CDR2 are SEHNR and FQNEAQ (reference sequence). In nucleotides, the CDR3 is TGTGCCAGCAGCTTGTCGGGACAGGGTGATCAGCCCCAGCATTTT. This encodes CASSLSGQGDQPQHF.

Concerning this clone: This sequence may be a read error, since a much larger clone differs from it by one base. Other DNA sequences within the sample encode an identical CDR3. The V and J genes are TRBV5-1 and TRBJ2-2, with D perhaps matching TRBD1 (6 bases). Germline CDR1 reads SGHRS; CDR2 reads YFSETQ. The CDR3 loop spans 15 amino acids. V was trimmed by 0 bases and J by 0 bases, leaving 6 bases between them. The CDR3 DNA reads TGCGCCAGCAGCTTGGGGACAGCGAACACCGGGGAGCTGTTTTTT. Protein sequence: CASSLGTANTGELFF.

This clone was recorded only once. The chain is built from TRBV5-1 and TRBJ2-5; TRBD2 might be the D (5 bases). Germline V lookup: CDR1 SGHRS, CDR2 YFSETQ. The CDR3 totals 12 residues. Between the trimmed V and J ends, which lost 1 base and 10 bases, there was a span of 11 bases. In nucleotides, the CDR3 is TGCGCCAGCAGCTTGATACTGGAGGACCAGTACTTC. It codes for CASSLILEDQYF.

The CDR3 sequence: CASSAQGLGDEQFF. Here the CDR3 DNA reads TGTGCCAGCAGTGCGCAGGGACTGGGGGATGAGCAGTTCTTC. V gene TRBV2 combines with J gene TRBJ2-1, with a tentative D call TRBD2 (6 bases). Per the germline V gene, CDR1 is SNHLY and CDR2 is FYNNEI. V was pared by 4 bases and J by 8 bases, with 15 bases between. This CDR3 is built from 14 residues.

This rearrangement joins TRBV15 to TRBJ2-6; D unclear. V lost 3 bases, J lost 0 bases, and 6 bases lay in between. The CDR3 extends over 15 amino acids. In germline, CDR1 is LNHNV, CDR2 YYDKDF (reference sequence). In DNA form, the CDR3 reads TGTGCCACCAGCAGTGGATCCTCTGGGGCCAACGTCCTGACTTTC. The encoded protein is CATSSGSSGANVLTF.

V is TRBV5-5 and J is TRBJ2-1; the D is unclear. This CDR3 contains 13 residues. V lost 2 bases and J lost 4, with 7 bases in between. Germline V lookup: CDR1 SGHKS, CDR2 YYEKEE (reference sequence). CDR3 protein: CASSLGGYNEQFF. CDR3 nucleotide sequence: TGTGCCAGCAGCTTAGGTGGGTACAATGAGCAGTTCTTC.

The rearrangement uses TRBV6-1 and TRBJ2-7; 14 positions agree with TRBD2. J was trimmed by 2 bases and V by 4 bases; bases with no gene match: 4. Germline loops: CDR1 MNHNS, CDR2 SASEGT. The CDR3 consists of 16 residues. CDR3 region: CASSARLAGGPYEQYF. CDR3 coding DNA: TGTGCCAGCAGTGCCAGACTAGCGGGAGGGCCCTACGAGCAGTACTTC.

The rearrangement links TRBV18 to TRBJ1-1; D unresolved. Germline assignment: CDR1 KGHSH and CDR2 LQKENI. The ends were cut back, 6 bases at V and 5 bases at J, with 13 bases in the middle. The CDR3 totals 13 residues. The CDR3 here is CASSLNGVTEAFF. In DNA form, the CDR3 reads TGTGCCAGCTCTTTGAACGGGGTGACTGAAGCTTTCTTT.

The chain carries TRBV5-5 and TRBJ2-3; tentative D call: TRBD2 (5 bases). This CDR3 region has 15 residues. Trimming shortened V by 2 bases and J by 6 bases, and 16 bases separated the two germline ends. CDR1 is SGHKS and CDR2 is YYEKEE in the germline V gene (reference sequence). For the CDR3, the DNA is TGTGCCAGCAGCTTATTACCTGGGATAGCGGATACGCAGTATTTT. Protein sequence: CASSLLPGIADTQYF.

This chain joins TRBV11-2 and TRBJ2-7; D ambiguous. Germline CDR1 SGHAT, CDR2 FQNNGV. V was pared by 4 bases and J by 0 bases, with 13 bases between. The CDR3 length is 15 residues. CDR3 in amino acids: CASSSRTAASYEQYF. As DNA, the CDR3 is TGTGCCAGCAGCTCTCGGACGGCGGCCTCCTACGAGCAGTACTTC.

The chain is built from TRBV18 and TRBJ2-1; D not resolved. The ends were cut back, 3 bases at V and 2 bases at J, with 11 bases in the middle. The CDR3 is made up of 15 amino acids. Germline V gene lookup returns CDR1 KGHSH and CDR2 LQKENI. CDR3 protein: CASSPNAATYNEQFF. CDR3 nucleotide sequence: TGTGCCAGCTCACCGAATGCAGCGACCTACAATGAGCAGTTCTTC.

The genes are TRBV28 and TRBJ2-7, with 7 nucleotides matching TRBD1. The germline V gene has CDR1 MDHEN and CDR2 SYDVKM. The CDR3 totals 14 residues. Trimming took 5 bases from V and 1 from J; bases not matched to a gene: 5. In DNA form, the CDR3 reads TGTGCCAGCAGTCACTACAGGGGTTCCTACGAGCAGTACTTC. Amino acid sequence: CASSHYRGSYEQYF.

The V and J genes are TRBV14 and TRBJ2-2; D remains unclear. V was pared by 0 bases and J by 2 bases, with 10 bases between. The CDR3 is 16 amino acids. Per the germline V gene, CDR1 is SGHDN and CDR2 is FVKESK. The CDR3, as DNA: TGTGCCAGCAGCCAAGATCTGCCGGCTAACACCGGGGAGCTGTTTTTT. Translated, it gives CASSQDLPANTGELFF.

V and J are TRBV2 and TRBJ2-7; 7 nucleotides line up with TRBD1. Germline loops: CDR1 SNHLY, CDR2 FYNNEI. The CDR3 has 16 amino acids. V shed 7 bases and J 0 bases; nucleotides not matched to a gene: 12. In DNA, the CDR3 is TGTGCCAGCACTAGCCACCGGGACAGAGACTCCTACGAGCAGTACTTC. Translated: CASTSHRDRDSYEQYF.

The V gene is TRBV30, the J gene TRBJ1-3; D is undetermined. The length of the CDR3 is 14 residues. Germline V lookup: CDR1 GTSNPN, CDR2 SVGIG (reference sequence). Trimming cost V 0 bases and J 3 bases, with 9 bases left between them. CDR3 DNA: TGTGCCTGGAGTGTTGCCGGGGATGGAAACACCATATATTTT. Its translation: CAWSVAGDGNTIYF.

The chain has TRBV10-1 and TRBJ2-7; unclear D gene. Trimming took 4 bases from V and 5 from J, leaving 12 bases between them. Per the germline V gene, CDR1 is WNHNN and CDR2 is SYGVQD (reference sequence). The CDR3 has 13 amino acids. CDR3 region: CASSAEAGHEQYF. For the CDR3, the DNA is TGCGCCAGCAGTGCCGAGGCAGGCCACGAGCAGTACTTC.

This clone was detected only once. At one of its ends the junction is not consistent with the germline gene, which may arise from a read error. The genes are TRBV2 and TRBJ2-1, with 10 bases fitting TRBD1. This CDR3 has 16 amino acids. Germline V lookup: CDR1 SNHLY, CDR2 FYNNEI. The CDR3 spells CASREDRGLSYNEQFF. The CDR3 DNA sequence: TGTGCCAGCAGGGAAGACAGGGGGCTGAGCTACAATGAGCAGTTCTTC.

The chain is built from TRBV18 and TRBJ1-3, with 8 bases that match TRBD1. Trimming cost V 3 bases and J 0 bases; bases outside gene matches: 16. The germline gives CDR1 KGHSH, CDR2 LQKENI. The CDR3 is 20 amino acids. The CDR3 DNA reads TGTGCCAGCTCACCGAACCTCGGACAGGGCCGTGGGGACTCTGGAAACACCATATATTTT. Translated: CASSPNLGQGRGDSGNTIYF.